These 11 T cell receptor beta chains were all obtained from the same sample, sequenced in a study of T cells in localized non-small cell lung cancer. Produced via immunoSEQ multiplex PCR; TCRdb's table is partial and in-frame only. The sample has 75,000 to 95,000 clones, about nine tenths seen once. The sequencing here drew on peripheral blood, taken before any cancer treatment. Receptors were obtained from a man aged 35-75 years with stage I squamous cell lung carcinoma.

The rearrangement uses TRBV2 and TRBJ1-4; D remains unclear. Germline CDR1 and CDR2: SNHLY and FYNNEI. The CDR3 is made up of 20 amino acids. V was pared by 2 bases and J by 2 bases, with 24 bases between. The CDR3, as DNA: TGTGCCAGCAGTGAACGTGTAACGCCGCGATTGGGTCCTACTAATGAAAAACTGTTTTTT. Its protein product is CASSERVTPRLGPTNEKLFF.

This clone was seen a handful of times. The V and J genes are TRBV28 and TRBJ1-5, with 8 bases aligning to TRBD1. The germline CDR1 and CDR2 sequences are MDHEN and SYDVKM. The CDR3 spans 15 residues. The junction had 13 bases not matched to a gene; V was cut back by 8 bases and J by 7 bases. CDR3 protein: CASQVGQGARQPQHF. The CDR3 region has the DNA TGTGCCAGCCAAGTAGGGCAGGGGGCAAGGCAGCCCCAGCATTTT.

This clone was counted between two and nine times. This chain uses TRBV6-1 with TRBJ1-2, with 7 bases that match TRBD1. Germline V lookup: CDR1 MNHNS, CDR2 SASEGT. The CDR3 has 15 amino acids. Trimming cost V 4 bases and J 3 bases; bases outside gene matches: 8. CDR3: CASSGRQGLYYGYTF. CDR3 DNA sequence: TGTGCCAGCAGTGGTCGACAGGGACTATACTATGGCTACACCTTC.

The sample holds one count of this clone. The V call is TRBV2, the J call TRBJ2-7; 10 bases are shared with TRBD1. CDR3 length: 15 amino acids. Trimming cost V 2 bases and J 4 bases; bases outside gene matches: 5. Germline CDR1 and CDR2: SNHLY and FYNNEI. The CDR3 protein is CASSELGQGIYEQYF. Written as DNA, the CDR3 is TGTGCCAGCAGTGAACTGGGACAGGGGATATACGAGCAGTACTTC.

The chain combines TRBV18 with TRBJ2-2, with unresolved D. The CDR3 sequence is 16 residues long. Germline V gene lookup returns CDR1 KGHSH and CDR2 LQKENI. The V and J ends lost 3 bases and 1 base respectively, with 12 bases between them. This CDR3 is CASSPNSTQNTGELFF. As DNA, the CDR3 is TGTGCCAGCTCACCGAACTCGACTCAGAACACCGGGGAGCTGTTTTTT. Supplemented by reference TRBV18 and TRBJ2-2, the full variable domain reads NAGVMQNPRHLVRRRGQEARLRCSPMKGHSHVYWYRQLPEEGLKFMVYLQKENIIDESGMPKERFSAEFPKEGPSILRIQQVVRGDSAAYFCASSPNSTQNTGELFFGEGSRLTVL.

The chain employs TRBV4-1 and TRBJ2-3, with 8 bases that match TRBD2. This CDR3 spans 15 amino acids. CDR1 MGHRA and CDR2 YSYEKL come from the germline V gene. With V trimmed by 1 base and J by 5 bases, 5 bases remained unmatched. The CDR3: CASSQGRGGGDTQYF. The CDR3 DNA is TGCGCCAGCAGCCAAGGACGGGGGGGCGGAGATACGCAGTATTTT.

The chain has TRBV29-1 and TRBJ2-7, with TRBD2 matching over 11 bases. Germline CDR1 SQVTM, CDR2 ANQGSEA. The V and J ends lost 6 bases and 3 bases, in that order; junction bases with no gene match: 10. The CDR3 extends over 15 amino acids. CDR3 sequence: CSVSSGGPRLYEQYF. In nucleotides, the CDR3 is TGCAGCGTGTCTAGCGGGGGGCCGAGACTCTACGAGCAGTACTTC.

J is TRBJ1-4 and V is TRBV5-1; 12 bases match TRBD1. This CDR3 contains 16 residues. Losses at the gene ends were 5 bases for V and 6 bases for J; bases not matched to a gene: 8. The germline gives CDR1 SGHRS, CDR2 YFSETQ. CDR3 sequence (DNA): TGCGCCAGCAGGCCCGGGACAGGGGGCTTATATGAAAAACTGTTTTTT. Encoded protein: CASRPGTGGLYEKLFF.

This clone was picked up a small number of times. V gene TRBV7-8 combines with J gene TRBJ2-1, with 9 bases matching TRBD1. The CDR3 is made up of 16 amino acids. Looked up from germline, CDR1 is SGHVS and CDR2 is FQNEAQ. Trimming cost V 5 bases and J 10 bases; bases outside gene matches: 15. This chain's CDR3 is CASSKRGQGVLVEQFF. The CDR3 DNA reads as TGTGCCAGCAGCAAGAGGGGACAGGGAGTTTTGGTGGAGCAGTTCTTC.

CDR3 coding DNA: TGTGCCAGCTCACCCGGACAGCTATATAACACTGAAGCTTTCTTT. It specifies CASSPGQLYNTEAFF. The chain recombines TRBV18 with TRBJ1-1, with a tentative D call TRBD1 (6 bases). V lost 3 bases to trimming and J lost 2 bases, with 13 bases between them. The CDR3 totals 15 residues. Germline CDR1 is KGHSH and CDR2 is LQKENI.

This sequence joins TRBV2 and TRBJ2-5; D gene unclear. Trimming shortened V by 8 bases and J by 0 bases, and 10 bases separated the two germline ends. The germline gives CDR1 SNHLY, CDR2 FYNNEI. The CDR3 totals 13 residues. The CDR3 DNA is TGTGCCAGCGGACCCCAGTACCAAGAGACCCAGTACTTC. This codes for CASGPQYQETQYF.